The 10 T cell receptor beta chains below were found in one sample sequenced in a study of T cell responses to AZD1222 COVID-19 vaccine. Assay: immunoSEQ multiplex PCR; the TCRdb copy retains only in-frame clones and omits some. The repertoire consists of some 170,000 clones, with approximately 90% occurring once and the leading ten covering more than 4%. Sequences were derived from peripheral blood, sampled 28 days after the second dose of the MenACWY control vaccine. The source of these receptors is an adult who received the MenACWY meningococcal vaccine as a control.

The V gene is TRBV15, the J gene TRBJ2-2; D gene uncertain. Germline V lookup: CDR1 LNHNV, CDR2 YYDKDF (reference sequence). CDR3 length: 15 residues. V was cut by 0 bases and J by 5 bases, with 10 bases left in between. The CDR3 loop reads CATSRDRGPTGELFF. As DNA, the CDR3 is TGTGCCACCAGCAGAGACAGAGGCCCTACCGGGGAGCTGTTTTTT. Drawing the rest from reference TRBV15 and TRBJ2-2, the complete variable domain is DAMVIQNPRYQVTQFGKPVTLSCSQTLNHNVMYWYQQKSSQAPKLLFHYYDKDFNNEADTPDNFQSRRPNTSFCFLDIRSPGLGDTAMYLCATSRDRGPTGELFFGEGSRLTVL.

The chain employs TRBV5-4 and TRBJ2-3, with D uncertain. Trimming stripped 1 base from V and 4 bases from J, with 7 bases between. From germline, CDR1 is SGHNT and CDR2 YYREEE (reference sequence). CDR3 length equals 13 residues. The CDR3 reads CASSLPGPDTQYF. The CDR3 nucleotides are TGTGCCAGCAGCTTGCCGGGTCCAGATACGCAGTATTTT.

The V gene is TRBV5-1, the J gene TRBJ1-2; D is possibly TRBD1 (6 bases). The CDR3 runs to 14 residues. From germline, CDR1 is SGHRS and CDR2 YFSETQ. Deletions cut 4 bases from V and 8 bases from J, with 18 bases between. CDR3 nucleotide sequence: TGCGCCAGCAGCGTCCACCAGGGGCCGGCGGGCTACACCTTC. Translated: CASSVHQGPAGYTF.

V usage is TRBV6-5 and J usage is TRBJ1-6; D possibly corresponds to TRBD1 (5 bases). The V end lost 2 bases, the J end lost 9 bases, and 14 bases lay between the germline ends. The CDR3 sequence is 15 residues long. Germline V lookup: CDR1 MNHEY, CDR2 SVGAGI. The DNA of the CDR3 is TGTGCCAGCAGTTACCATGGGGGAGATGGTTCACCCCTCCACTTT. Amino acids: CASSYHGGDGSPLHF.

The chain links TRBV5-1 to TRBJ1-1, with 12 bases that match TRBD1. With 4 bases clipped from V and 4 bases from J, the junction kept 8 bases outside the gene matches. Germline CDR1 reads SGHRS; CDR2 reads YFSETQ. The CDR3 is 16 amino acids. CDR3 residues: CASSAGQGAMVTEAFF. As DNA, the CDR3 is TGCGCCAGCAGCGCGGGACAGGGGGCGATGGTCACTGAAGCTTTCTTT.

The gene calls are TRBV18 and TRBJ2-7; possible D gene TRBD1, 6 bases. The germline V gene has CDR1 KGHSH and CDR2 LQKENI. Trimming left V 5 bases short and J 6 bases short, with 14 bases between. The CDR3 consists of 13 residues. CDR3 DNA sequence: TGTGCCAGCTCATCCAGGGGAGTTCCCGAGCAGTACTTC. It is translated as CASSSRGVPEQYF. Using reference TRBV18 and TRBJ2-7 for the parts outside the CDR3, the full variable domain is NAGVMQNPRHLVRRRGQEARLRCSPMKGHSHVYWYRQLPEEGLKFMVYLQKENIIDESGMPKERFSAEFPKEGPSILRIQQVVRGDSAAYFCASSSRGVPEQYFGPGTRLTVT.

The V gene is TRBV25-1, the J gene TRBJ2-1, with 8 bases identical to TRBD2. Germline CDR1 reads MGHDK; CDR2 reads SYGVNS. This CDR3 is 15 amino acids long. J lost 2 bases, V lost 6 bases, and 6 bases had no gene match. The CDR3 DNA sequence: TGTGCCAGCAGCCTGCCGGGACTAGCCTACAATGAGCAGTTCTTC. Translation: CASSLPGLAYNEQFF.

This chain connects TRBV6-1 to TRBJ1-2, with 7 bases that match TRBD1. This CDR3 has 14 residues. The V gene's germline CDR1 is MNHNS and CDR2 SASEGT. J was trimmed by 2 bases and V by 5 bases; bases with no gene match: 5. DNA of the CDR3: TGTGCCAGCAGTTATACAGGGGCGAACTATGGCTACACCTTC. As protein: CASSYTGANYGYTF.

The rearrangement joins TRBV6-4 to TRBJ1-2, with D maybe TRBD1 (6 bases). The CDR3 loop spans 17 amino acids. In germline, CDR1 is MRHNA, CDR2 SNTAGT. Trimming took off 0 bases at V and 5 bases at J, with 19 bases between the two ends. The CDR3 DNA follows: TGTGCCAGCAGTGACTCGATCCAACCAGGGGATTGGTATGGCTACACCTTC. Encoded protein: CASSDSIQPGDWYGYTF.

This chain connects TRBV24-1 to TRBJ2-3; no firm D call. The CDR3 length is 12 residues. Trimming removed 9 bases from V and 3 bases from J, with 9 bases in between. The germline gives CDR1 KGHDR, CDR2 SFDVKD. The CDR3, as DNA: TGTGCCACCGGATTACCAACAGATACGCAGTATTTT. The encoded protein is CATGLPTDTQYF.